The 2 T cell receptor beta chains presented below share a single source sample, sequenced in a study of regulatory T cells in long-lasting Graves disease. Arm-PCR with iRepertoire HTBI primers amplified the CDR3 regions for these TCR beta libraries. TCRdb reprocessed the multiplex PCR reads with MiXCR, giving one entry per CDR3 protein. The table has hundreds of thousands of distinct CDR3 sequences, around a fifth seen once. Documented time point: persistent/refractory GD, antithyroid drugs over 5 years with positive TRAb. Preparation of the TCR library used RNA extracted from PBMCs. The material was peripheral blood mononuclear cells (PBMCs), obtained when the disease was refractory, from a patient treated with antithyroid drugs. These receptors were obtained from a female donor with Graves disease.

This clonotype was recorded many times. This chain links TRBV7-2 with TRBJ1-2; D is possibly TRBD1 (5 bases). The CDR3 length is 13 residues. Trimming left V 3 bases short and J 8 bases short, with 13 bases between. The germline V gene encodes CDR1 SGHTA and CDR2 FQGNSA. The CDR3 bases are TGTGCCAGCAGCTTCGGGGCAGGGCGGGGCTACACCTTC. Translated: CASSFGAGRGYTF.

This clonotype was observed at least ten times. The chain employs TRBV27 and TRBJ1-6, with a possible D match to TRBD1 (5 bases). The germline gives CDR1 MNHEY, CDR2 SMNVEV (reference sequence). V lost 5 bases to trimming and J lost 7 bases, with 9 bases between them. The CDR3 is 13 residues long. The CDR3 protein is CASSQGVNSPLHF. Written as DNA, the CDR3 is TGTGCCAGCAGTCAGGGTGTCAATTCACCCCTCCACTTT.